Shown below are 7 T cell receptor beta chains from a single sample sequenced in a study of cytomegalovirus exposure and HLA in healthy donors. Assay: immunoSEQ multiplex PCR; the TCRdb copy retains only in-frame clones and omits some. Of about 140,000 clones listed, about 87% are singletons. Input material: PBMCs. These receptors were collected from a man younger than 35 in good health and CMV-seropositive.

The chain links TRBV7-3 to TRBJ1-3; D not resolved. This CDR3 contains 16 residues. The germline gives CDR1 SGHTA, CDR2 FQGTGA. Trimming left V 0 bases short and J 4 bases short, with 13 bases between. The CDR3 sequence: CASSLTGITLGNTIYF. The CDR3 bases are TGTGCCAGCAGCTTAACTGGCATCACCCTCGGAAACACCATATATTTT.

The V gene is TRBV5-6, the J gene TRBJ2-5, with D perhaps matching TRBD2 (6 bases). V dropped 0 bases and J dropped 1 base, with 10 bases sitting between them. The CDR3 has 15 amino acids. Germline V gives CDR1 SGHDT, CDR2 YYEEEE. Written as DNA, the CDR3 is TGTGCCAGCAGCTTGGTCTTGGGGGGCCAAGAGACCCAGTACTTC. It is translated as CASSLVLGGQETQYF.

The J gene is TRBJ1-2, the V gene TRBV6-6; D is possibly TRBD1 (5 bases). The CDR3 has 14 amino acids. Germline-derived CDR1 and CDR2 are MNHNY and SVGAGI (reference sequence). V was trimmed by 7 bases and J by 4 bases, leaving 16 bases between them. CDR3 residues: CASTKAGLGYGYTF. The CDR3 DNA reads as TGTGCCAGCACCAAGGCAGGGCTGGGCTATGGCTACACCTTC.

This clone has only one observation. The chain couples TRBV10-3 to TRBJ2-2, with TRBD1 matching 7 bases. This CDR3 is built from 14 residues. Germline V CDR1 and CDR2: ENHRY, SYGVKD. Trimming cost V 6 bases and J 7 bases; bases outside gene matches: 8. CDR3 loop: CAIRSTGLGGELFF. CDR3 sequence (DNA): TGTGCCATCAGGTCGACAGGGTTAGGCGGGGAGCTGTTTTTT.

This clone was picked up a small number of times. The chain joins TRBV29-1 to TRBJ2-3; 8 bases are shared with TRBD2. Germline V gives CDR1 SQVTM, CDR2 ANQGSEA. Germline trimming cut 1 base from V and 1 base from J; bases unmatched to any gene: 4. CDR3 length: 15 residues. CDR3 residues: CSVEGAGGGTDTQYF. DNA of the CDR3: TGCAGCGTTGAAGGGGCCGGGGGGGGCACAGATACGCAGTATTTT.

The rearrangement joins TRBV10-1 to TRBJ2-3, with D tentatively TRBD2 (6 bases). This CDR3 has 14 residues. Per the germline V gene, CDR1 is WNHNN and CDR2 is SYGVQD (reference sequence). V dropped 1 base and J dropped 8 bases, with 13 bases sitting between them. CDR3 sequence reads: CASSEYRAGGTQYF. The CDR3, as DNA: TGCGCCAGCAGTGAGTACCGGGCCGGGGGTACGCAGTATTTT.

CDR3 in amino acids: CASSSPFSSYEQYF. CDR3 nucleotide sequence: TGTGCCAGCAGTTCCCCCTTCTCCTCCTACGAGCAGTACTTC. The rearrangement uses TRBV6-5 and TRBJ2-7; D not certain. The CDR3 runs to 14 residues. Germline values: CDR1 MNHEY, CDR2 SVGAGI. V lost 4 bases and J 0 bases, leaving 10 bases between the germline ends.